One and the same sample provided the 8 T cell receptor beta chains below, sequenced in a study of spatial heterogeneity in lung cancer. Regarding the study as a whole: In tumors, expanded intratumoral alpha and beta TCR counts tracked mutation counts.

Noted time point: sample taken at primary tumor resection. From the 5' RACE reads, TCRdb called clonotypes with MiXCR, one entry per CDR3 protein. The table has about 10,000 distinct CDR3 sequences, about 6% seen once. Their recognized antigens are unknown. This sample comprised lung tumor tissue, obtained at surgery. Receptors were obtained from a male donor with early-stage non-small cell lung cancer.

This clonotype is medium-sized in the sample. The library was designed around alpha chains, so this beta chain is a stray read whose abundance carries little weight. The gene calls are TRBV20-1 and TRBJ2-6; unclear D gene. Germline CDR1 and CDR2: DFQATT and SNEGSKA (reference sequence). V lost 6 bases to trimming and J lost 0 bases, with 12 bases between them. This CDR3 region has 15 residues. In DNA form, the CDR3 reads TGCAGTGCATCAACCTTCCCCTCTGGGGCCAACGTCCTGACTTTC. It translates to CSASTFPSGANVLTF.

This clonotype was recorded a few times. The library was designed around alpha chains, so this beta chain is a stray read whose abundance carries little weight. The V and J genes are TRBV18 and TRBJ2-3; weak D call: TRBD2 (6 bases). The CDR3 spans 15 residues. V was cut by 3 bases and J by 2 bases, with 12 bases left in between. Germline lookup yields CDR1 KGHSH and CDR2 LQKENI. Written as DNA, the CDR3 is TGTGCCAGCTCACCGGCACGGGAGTACACAGATACGCAGTATTTT. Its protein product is CASSPAREYTDTQYF.

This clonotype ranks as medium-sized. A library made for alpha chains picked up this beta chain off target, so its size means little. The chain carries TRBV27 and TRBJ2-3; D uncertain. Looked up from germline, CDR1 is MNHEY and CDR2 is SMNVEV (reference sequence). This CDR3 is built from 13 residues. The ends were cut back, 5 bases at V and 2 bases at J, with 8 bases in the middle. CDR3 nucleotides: TGTGCCAGCAGTCTGCAATACACAGATACGCAGTATTTT. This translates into CASSLQYTDTQYF.

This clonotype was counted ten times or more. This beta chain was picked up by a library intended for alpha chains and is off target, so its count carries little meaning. The DNA of the CDR3 is TGTGCCAGCAGTGAATCGGGACTAGGGGGCTACAATGAGCAGTTCTTC. Residues: CASSESGLGGYNEQFF. The chain recombines TRBV6-1 with TRBJ2-1, with TRBD2 matching over 8 bases. Germline CDR1 is MNHNS and CDR2 is SASEGT. Unmatched junction bases numbered 6, after V lost 2 bases and J lost 3 bases. This CDR3 has 16 residues.

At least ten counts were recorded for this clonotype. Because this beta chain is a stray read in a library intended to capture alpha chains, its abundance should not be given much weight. The CDR3, as DNA: TGTGCCAGCAGCTTTGGACAGAGTAATTCGTATACCTTC. This gives the protein CASSFGQSNSYTF. This rearrangement joins TRBV11-2 to TRBJ1-2; D may be TRBD1 (6 bases). The CDR3 runs 13 residues. Germline lookup yields CDR1 SGHAT and CDR2 FQNNGV. V was trimmed by 3 bases and J by 14 bases, leaving 19 bases between them.

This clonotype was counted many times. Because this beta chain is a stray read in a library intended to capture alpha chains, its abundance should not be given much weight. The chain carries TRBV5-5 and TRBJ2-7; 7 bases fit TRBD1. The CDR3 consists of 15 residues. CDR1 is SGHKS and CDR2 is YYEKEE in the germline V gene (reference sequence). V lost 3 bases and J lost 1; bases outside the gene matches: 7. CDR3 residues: CASSSITTGSYEQYF. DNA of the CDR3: TGTGCCAGCAGCTCTATAACGACAGGGTCCTACGAGCAGTACTTC.

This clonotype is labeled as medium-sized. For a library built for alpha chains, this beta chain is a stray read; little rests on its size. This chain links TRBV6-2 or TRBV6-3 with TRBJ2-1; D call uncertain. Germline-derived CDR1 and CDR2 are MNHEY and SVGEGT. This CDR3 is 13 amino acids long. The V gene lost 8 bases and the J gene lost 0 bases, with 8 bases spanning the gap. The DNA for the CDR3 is TGTGCCAGCGACTCCTTCTCCTACAATGAGCAGTTCTTC. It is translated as CASDSFSYNEQFF.

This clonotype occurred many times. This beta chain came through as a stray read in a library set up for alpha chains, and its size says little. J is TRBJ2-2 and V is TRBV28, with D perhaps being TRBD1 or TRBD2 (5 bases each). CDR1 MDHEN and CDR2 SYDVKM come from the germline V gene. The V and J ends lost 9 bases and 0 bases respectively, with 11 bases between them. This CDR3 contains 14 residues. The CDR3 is CASGTDSNTGELFF. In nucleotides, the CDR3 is TGTGCCAGTGGGACCGACTCGAACACCGGGGAGCTGTTTTTT.